This T cell receptor beta chain came from a study of coeliac disease (dated 2022 in TCRdb). Looking at the study overall: Each coeliac patient fell into one of three classes: newly diagnosed active disease, refractory coeliac disease type I, or disease kept under control by a gluten-free diet. Because high-resolution HLA typing was not available, biased TRBV7-2 usage was queried as a proof of principle. The study applied next-generation sequencing of rearranged TRB and TRG CDR3 regions to small intestinal lymphocyte fractions from coeliac and non-coeliac patients. The study was aimed at characterising TR repertoires of small intestinal T cells in active, refractory type I and gluten-free-diet-treated coeliac disease. Of the approximately 30 patients in the full study, approximately 22 had coeliac disease confirmed by serology and 8 were controls with non-small intestinal disorders. Samples from 27 subjects were successfully TRB sequenced, and these included some 23 paired samples of bulk unsorted intraepithelial and lamina propria cells. The study at large found these results: TRB repertoires were mostly private, with most amino acid sequences found in only one sample, and V-gene usage showed no significant difference between disease groups. TRB and TRG repertoires of active coeliac intraepithelial and lamina propria samples showed lower clonality than controls, suggesting recruitment of diverse T cells. High-purity fractions were not obtained when intraepithelial cells were separated from lamina propria cells, so cross-contamination between compartments was possible. The authors judged the approach to be unsuitable for unbiased detection of gliadin-specific T cells, because gliadin-specific T cells are scarce and rarely shared between patients.

The library was produced with the immunoSEQ multiplex PCR assay. Using reverse primers that targeted J gene segments together with forward primers that targeted V gene segments, the TR loci were amplified in a multiplexed PCR. Amplified CDR3 regions were sequenced on the Illumina HiSeq System. On the study's bioinformatics: A nearest-neighbour algorithm merged closely related reads to remove PCR and sequencing errors and collapse data into unique sequences. Two measures summarised the repertoires: clonality, and T cell density, defined as TR molecules per amount of genomic DNA input. CDR3 amino acid sequences present in at least 80% of unsorted samples were defined as public TRs and were then tested for differential abundance between coeliac and control samples. Differences in clonality and density between disease groups were tested by Kruskal-Wallis tests, followed by Dunn post-tests. TCRdb took over this immuneACCESS table, retaining in-frame rearrangements with V and J assigned. Such tables are incomplete; in checked studies, under half of the missing clones stem from an unresolved V gene, and the remainder is unexplained. D and trimming come from the DNA, and the V and J calls and clone size come from that table. In all, the sample holds some 4,000 clones, and 55% to 65% of those were seen once. The ten largest clones add up to 9.4% of the sample.

Reading from cysteine to phenylalanine, the CDR3 counts 19 amino acids. Left in the record is the CDR3 DNA by itself, 57 bases read in frame from the first base. The junction shows trimming of 4 bases on V and 0 bases on J, and the gene matches do not reach 8 bases of it. The germline V gene sets CDR1 to SGDLS and CDR2 to YYNGEE. Aliquots of approximately 500,000 cells were frozen in DMSO/FBS in liquid nitrogen, and one aliquot per fraction was used for sequencing. Every one of the 30 study patients had an endoscopy and a small intestinal biopsy. To release intraepithelial cells, biopsies were stirred at 37 degrees Celsius for one hour in RPMI containing EGTA, MgCl2 and 1% FBS. Genomic DNA was extracted from frozen unsorted cell fractions using the Qiagen DNeasy blood extraction kit. A word on this clone: Its antigen has not been determined. Nothing much larger sits one base from this clone, and base qualities are not available.

This TCR derives from a man between 65 and 80 years old with active celiac disease. The sequence joins TRBV9 to TRBJ2-1; a stretch of 15 junction bases matches TRBD2. Sample: intraepithelial lymphocytes from the gut. What this sample's cell subset or site label stands for: intraepithelial cell (IEC) fraction of small intestinal biopsy. The nucleotides are TGTGCCAGCAGCACGCCGGGACTAGCGGGGGGCCGCTCCTACAATGAGCAGTTCTTC. Its protein is CASSTPGLAGGRSYNEQFF.